The next 14 T cell receptor beta chains were all read from a single sample in a study of blood T cell repertoires in COVID-19. Method: immunoSEQ multiplex PCR; TCRdb's copy keeps in-frame clones and lacks some. The sample carries fewer than 250,000 clones, approximately 88% recorded once. Material: PBMCs or T cells enriched from blood (not recorded which). These receptors all stem from a woman aged 30 to 39 who had been exposed to COVID-19.

The chain has TRBV12-3 or TRBV12-4 and TRBJ2-5, with D possibly being TRBD2 (5 bases). Trimming removed 6 bases from V and 7 bases from J, with 12 bases in between. The CDR3 is 12 residues long. CDR3 nucleotide sequence: TGTGCCAGCAGATATTACCGGGGGACCCAGTACTTC. Translation gives CASRYYRGTQYF.

The V gene is TRBV4-1, the J gene TRBJ2-7; possible D gene TRBD2, 7 bases. V lost 1 base, J lost 3 bases, and 13 bases lay in between. The germline CDR1 and CDR2 sequences are MGHRA and YSYEKL. The CDR3 runs 15 residues. CDR3 in amino acids: CASSQVSGGVYEQYF. CDR3 bases: TGCGCCAGCAGCCAAGTCTCGGGGGGCGTCTACGAGCAGTACTTC.

The J gene is TRBJ1-2, the V gene TRBV10-3; 11 bases line up with TRBD1. The CDR3 has 13 residues. Germline V gives CDR1 ENHRY, CDR2 SYGVKD. The V and J ends lost 2 bases and 9 bases, in that order; junction bases with no gene match: 2. CDR3 residues: CAISEGQGASYTF. The CDR3 DNA reads TGTGCCATCAGTGAGGGACAGGGGGCGAGCTACACCTTC.

The chain uses TRBV12-3 or TRBV12-4 and TRBJ2-2, with a possible D match to TRBD2 (5 bases). V gave up 9 bases and J gave up 6 bases, with 8 bases separating them. This CDR3 comprises 11 residues. The CDR3 nucleotides are TGTGCCAGTACTAGAGCCGGGGAGCTGTTTTTT. Encoded protein: CASTRAGELFF.

V usage is TRBV28 and J usage is TRBJ1-2; no clear D. The V end lost 2 bases, the J end lost 11 bases, and 12 bases lay between the germline ends. Germline CDR1 MDHEN, CDR2 SYDVKM. The CDR3 totals 12 residues. The CDR3 DNA sequence: TGTGCCAGCAGTTTACTTAGGGAGAGGTACACCTTC. Translating it yields CASSLLRERYTF.

V is TRBV5-4 and J is TRBJ1-1; 8 positions agree with TRBD1. After removal of 0 bases from V and 7 bases from J, the junction contained 2 bases not matched to a gene. CDR1 SGHNT and CDR2 YYREEE come from the germline V gene (reference sequence). This CDR3 comprises 13 residues. The DNA for the CDR3 is TGTGCCAGCAGCTTGGGGGGGACAGGTGAAGCTTTCTTT. Protein product: CASSLGGTGEAFF.

The chain carries TRBV12-3 or TRBV12-4 and TRBJ2-7; TRBD1 might be the D (5 bases). Trimming took 3 bases from V and 3 from J, leaving 6 bases between them. The CDR3 length is 12 residues. CDR3 residues: CASSFQGYEQYF. The CDR3, as DNA: TGTGCCAGCAGTTTTCAGGGCTACGAGCAGTACTTC.

The chain joins TRBV4-1 to TRBJ2-3; D is uncertain. CDR1 MGHRA and CDR2 YSYEKL come from the germline V gene. The V gene lost 4 bases and the J gene lost 2 bases, with 7 bases spanning the gap. The CDR3 is 13 residues long. DNA for the CDR3: TGCGCCAGCAGCCCTACCTACACAGATACGCAGTATTTT. Its protein product is CASSPTYTDTQYF.

The chain joins TRBV27 to TRBJ2-1; 12 positions agree with TRBD2. The CDR3 consists of 15 residues. The V gene's germline CDR1 is MNHEY and CDR2 SMNVEV (reference sequence). The V and J ends lost 6 bases and 8 bases, in that order; junction bases with no gene match: 8. CDR3 in amino acids: CASRTTSGSLDEQFF. DNA for the CDR3: TGTGCCAGCAGAACGACTAGCGGGAGTTTGGATGAGCAGTTCTTC.

This clone has just one count. This chain joins TRBV3-1 (or the pseudogene TRBV3-2) and TRBJ1-5; 9 bases agree with TRBD1. Germline CDR1 reads LGHDT; CDR2 reads YNNKEL (reference sequence). Losses at the gene ends were 2 bases for V and 3 bases for J; bases not matched to a gene: 5. The CDR3 consists of 16 residues. CDR3 in DNA: TGTGCCAGCAGCCAAACGGGGACAGGGTACAATCAGCCCCAGCATTTT. It yields the protein CASSQTGTGYNQPQHF.

The chain employs TRBV5-1 and TRBJ1-6; 8 bases fit TRBD1. Germline CDR1 is SGHRS and CDR2 is YFSETQ. CDR3 length equals 15 residues. Trimming took 4 bases from V and 10 from J; bases not matched to a gene: 10. This CDR3 reads CASSPVPGQDSPLHF. CDR3 coding DNA: TGCGCCAGCAGCCCCGTCCCGGGACAGGACTCACCCCTCCACTTT.

The chain recombines TRBV19 with TRBJ2-7; D not resolved. This CDR3 comprises 14 residues. Germline V lookup: CDR1 LNHDA, CDR2 SQIVND (reference sequence). V lost 3 bases and J 3 bases, leaving 12 bases between the germline ends. The CDR3: CASSMGHSNYEQYF. The CDR3 nucleotides read TGTGCCAGTAGTATGGGTCACAGCAACTACGAGCAGTACTTC.

J is TRBJ1-1 and V is TRBV7-6; tentatively, D is TRBD1 (6 bases). CDR1 is SGHVS and CDR2 is FNYEAQ in the germline V gene. V dropped 5 bases and J dropped 4 bases, with 11 bases sitting between them. This CDR3 contains 13 residues. CDR3 region: CASSPGQFTEAFF. CDR3 sequence (DNA): TGTGCCAGCAGCCCTGGACAGTTCACTGAAGCTTTCTTT.

The J gene is TRBJ2-3, the V gene TRBV7-6; no clear D. Germline V gene data show CDR1 as SGHVS and CDR2 as FNYEAQ. The V end lost 1 base, the J end lost 0 bases, and 11 bases lay between the germline ends. The CDR3 has 16 amino acids. The chain's CDR3 is CASSLGGQSSTDTQYF. CDR3 DNA sequence: TGTGCCAGCAGCTTAGGTGGCCAATCGAGCACAGATACGCAGTATTTT. Based on the CDR3 plus reference TRBV7-6 and TRBJ2-3, the full variable domain is GAGVSQSPRYKVTKRGQDVALRCDPISGHVSLYWYRQALGQGPEFLTYFNYEAQQDKSGLPNDRFSAERPEGSISTLTIQRTEQRDSAMYRCASSLGGQSSTDTQYFGPGTRLTVL.